This T cell receptor beta chain was captured in a study of blood T cell repertoires in COVID-19. In the study overall: Both acute and convalescent COVID-19 samples were obtained from the United States, Italy and Spain. T cells, B-cell-depleted T cells, or PBMCs supplied cDNA or gDNA.

Germline lookup yields CDR1 MNHEY and CDR2 SMNVEV (reference sequence). V shed 4 bases, J shed 7 bases, and the junction held 5 bases outside the gene matches. CDR3 length: 14 residues. Profiling relied on immunoSEQ multiplex PCR, and the TCRdb table lists in-frame clones only, not all of them. The data hold approximately 65,000 clones, with less than 95% observed a single time. The receptor comes from a woman younger than 30 with acute or convalescent COVID-19. Sequencing used peripheral blood. The rearrangement uses TRBV27 and TRBJ2-1; 9 bases fit TRBD2. CDR3 bases: TGTGCCAGCAGTTCGACTAGCGGTGGGAATGAGCAGTTCTTC. This sequence encodes CASSSTSGGNEQFF.